A single sample gave rise to the 18 T cell receptor beta chains below, sequenced in a study of T cells in Graves' hyperthyroidism and ophthalmopathy. TCR beta CDR3 regions were amplified from RNA. An initial round of RT-PCR targeting the TCR CDR3 relied on the HTBI primer set. A single record per CDR3 protein comes from TCRdb applying MiXCR to the multiplex PCR reads. The sample carries roughly 400,000 distinct CDR3 sequences, about 14% recorded once. Sequenced: blood. These receptors were collected from a man aged 50 to 59 with Graves' ophthalmopathy.

This clonotype has ten or more counts. The rearrangement uses TRBV11-1 and TRBJ2-1; D perhaps matches TRBD1 (6 bases). Germline CDR1 is SGHAT and CDR2 is FQDESV (reference sequence). This CDR3 is built from 13 residues. The germline V and J ends were trimmed by 5 bases and 8 bases, with 13 bases remaining between them. The CDR3 is CASSPLRTDEQFF. CDR3 nucleotide sequence: TGTGCCAGCAGCCCACTCAGGACAGATGAGCAGTTCTTC.

The chain couples TRBV27 to TRBJ1-6; 9 bases fit TRBD1. The CDR3 has 15 amino acids. Per the germline V gene, CDR1 is MNHEY and CDR2 is SMNVEV (reference sequence). J gave up 8 bases and V 0 bases, and 2 bases lay outside the gene matches. Here the CDR3 DNA reads TGTGCCAGCAGTTTATCGTGGACAGGGGATTCACCCCTCCACTTT. Translated, it gives CASSLSWTGDSPLHF.

This clonotype occurred a few times. This chain links TRBV10-2 with TRBJ2-7; TRBD2 matches 8 bases. Unmatched junction bases numbered 7, after V lost 7 bases and J lost 5 bases. The CDR3 sequence is 13 residues long. In germline, CDR1 is WSHSY, CDR2 SAAADI. For the CDR3, the DNA is TGCGCCAGCAATCTTTTGCGGGAGGACGAGCAGTACTTC. Its protein product is CASNLLREDEQYF.

This clonotype was observed at least ten times. In DNA form, the CDR3 reads TGCGCCAGCAGCTTGCAGGGACCACCCTACAATGAGCAGTTCTTC. It yields the protein CASSLQGPPYNEQFF. The rearrangement links TRBV5-1 to TRBJ2-1, with D perhaps TRBD1 or TRBD2 (5 bases each). Per the germline V gene, CDR1 is SGHRS and CDR2 is YFSETQ. Trimming shortened V by 1 base and J by 2 bases, and 10 bases separated the two germline ends. The CDR3 is 15 residues long.

This clonotype was found many times. J is TRBJ2-1 and V is TRBV6-1; D gene unclear. There are 13 residues in the CDR3. The V gene's germline CDR1 is MNHNS and CDR2 SASEGT. The germline V and J ends were trimmed by 5 bases and 7 bases, with 12 bases remaining between them. CDR3 protein: CASSTRNPNEQFF. The DNA for the CDR3 is TGTGCCAGCAGTACACGCAACCCGAATGAGCAGTTCTTC.

The chain employs TRBV6-4 and TRBJ2-4; 8 nucleotides align to TRBD2. The CDR3 runs 16 residues. Germline V gene lookup returns CDR1 MRHNA and CDR2 SNTAGT. Trimming removed 2 bases from V and 9 bases from J; junction bases left unmatched: 12. Here the CDR3 DNA reads TGTGCCAGCAGTGACGCATGGGGAGCGGGAGCCAGCATTCAGTACTTC. This codes for CASSDAWGAGASIQYF.

This clonotype turned up a few times. The chain employs TRBV2 and TRBJ2-7; the D is unclear. This CDR3 has 15 residues. Trimming cost V 6 bases and J 3 bases, with 18 bases left between them. Germline values: CDR1 SNHLY, CDR2 FYNNEI. CDR3 DNA: TGTGCCAGCAGATCGTCGGCAGCCACCAACTACGAGCAGTACTTC. As protein: CASRSSAATNYEQYF. The whole variable domain, filled in from reference TRBV2 and TRBJ2-7, reads EPEVTQTPSHQVTQMGQEVILRCVPISNHLYFYWYRQILGQKVEFLVSFYNNEISEKSEIFDDQFSVERPDGSNFTLKIRSTKLEDSAMYFCASRSSAATNYEQYFGPGTRLTVT.

This clonotype was counted a few times. The chain employs TRBV14 and TRBJ2-5, with 8 positions matching TRBD2. There are 14 residues in the CDR3. V was clipped by 3 bases and J by 3 bases; unmatched bases: 3. In germline, CDR1 is SGHDN, CDR2 FVKESK. CDR3 amino acids: CASSHLSGKETQYF. CDR3 bases: TGTGCCAGCAGCCACCTTAGCGGGAAAGAGACCCAGTACTTC.

The V call is TRBV6-1, the J call TRBJ2-4, with a possible D match to TRBD1 (6 bases). Trimming stripped 4 bases from V and 0 bases from J, with 16 bases between. The CDR3 is 17 residues long. The germline CDR1 and CDR2 sequences are MNHNS and SASEGT. The CDR3 loop reads CASSGYRDLIAKNIQYF. As DNA, the CDR3 is TGTGCCAGCAGTGGCTACAGGGACCTAATAGCCAAAAACATTCAGTACTTC.

In regard to this clonotype: A read error is possible here, since a much larger clone lies one base away. The CDR3 sequence is CASSPLAGLSYNEQFF. The CDR3 DNA follows: TGTGCCAGCAGCCCACTAGCGGGATTATCCTACAATGAGCAGTTCTTC. V is TRBV6-1 and J is TRBJ2-1; 10 bases agree with TRBD2. CDR1 is MNHNS and CDR2 is SASEGT in the germline V gene. The CDR3 length is 16 residues. V gave up 6 bases and J gave up 1 base; unmatched junction bases: 6.

V is TRBV9 and J is TRBJ2-2; the match to TRBD1 covers 9 bases. The CDR3 runs to 16 residues. Germline CDR1 and CDR2: SGDLS and YYNGEE. V dropped 0 bases and J dropped 3; count of bases not matched to a gene: 3. CDR3 region: CASSVGDRGYTGELFF. Here the CDR3 DNA reads TGTGCCAGCAGCGTAGGTGACAGGGGGTACACCGGGGAGCTGTTTTTT.

This clonotype was seen repeatedly, ten times or more. The chain recombines TRBV20-1 with TRBJ2-1; maybe TRBD2 (6 bases). This CDR3 comprises 13 residues. Germline V gene sequence: CDR1 DFQATT, CDR2 SNEGSKA (reference sequence). The CDR3 DNA follows: TGCAGCCGCAGTCCCCCTGGGGGGAATGAGCAGTTCTTC. Translated, it gives CSRSPPGGNEQFF.

The chain couples TRBV5-1 to TRBJ1-2; 7 bases are a match to TRBD1. Germline-derived CDR1 and CDR2 are SGHRS and YFSETQ. The CDR3 totals 15 residues. J was trimmed by 2 bases and V by 4 bases; bases with no gene match: 8. This chain's CDR3 is CASSGGDSKNYGYTF. In DNA, the CDR3 is TGCGCCAGCAGCGGAGGGGACAGCAAGAACTATGGCTACACCTTC. The complete variable domain, with remaining parts taken from reference TRBV5-1 and TRBJ1-2, reads KAGVTQTPRYLIKTRGQQVTLSCSPISGHRSVSWYQQTPGQGLQFLFEYFSETQRNKGNFPGRFSGRQFSNSRSEMNVSTLELGDSALYLCASSGGDSKNYGYTFGSGTRLTVV.

The rearrangement uses TRBV20-1 and TRBJ1-2, with 10 bases lining up with TRBD1. Germline V gene lookup returns CDR1 DFQATT and CDR2 SNEGSKA (reference sequence). The V segment lost 6 bases and the J segment 6 bases; nucleotides outside the gene matches: 10. The CDR3 contains 14 residues. Here the CDR3 DNA reads TGCAGTGCACATCCGGGACAGGGGATTCATGGCTACACCTTC. The encoded protein is CSAHPGQGIHGYTF.

The chain joins TRBV5-1 to TRBJ2-6; D gene ambiguous. The CDR3 loop spans 15 amino acids. Germline lookup yields CDR1 SGHRS and CDR2 YFSETQ. Deletions cut 0 bases from V and 6 bases from J, with 10 bases between. CDR3 coding DNA: TGCGCCAGCAGCTTGGATGGATCTAAGGCCAACGTCCTGACTTTC. Translation gives CASSLDGSKANVLTF.

This clonotype was recorded at least ten times. The chain recombines TRBV18 with TRBJ1-3; D remains unclear. The CDR3 length is 14 residues. Germline V gene lookup returns CDR1 KGHSH and CDR2 LQKENI. The V and J ends lost 0 bases and 2 bases respectively, with 5 bases between them. CDR3 sequence: CASSPPGTGNTIYF. In DNA, the CDR3 is TGTGCCAGCTCACCACCCGGGACTGGAAACACCATATATTTT.

This clonotype showed up many times. The rearrangement uses TRBV28 and TRBJ2-2; TRBD2 agrees at 9 bases. CDR3 length: 17 amino acids. V shed 3 bases and J 4 bases; nucleotides not matched to a gene: 9. Germline V gene lookup returns CDR1 MDHEN and CDR2 SYDVKM. The CDR3 sequence is CASSFAGGRGATGELFF. The CDR3 DNA is TGTGCCAGCAGTTTTGCGGGAGGGCGTGGGGCCACCGGGGAGCTGTTTTTT.

At least ten counts were recorded for this clonotype. V is TRBV4-2 and J is TRBJ2-3; D gene unclear. The length of the CDR3 is 15 residues. The ends were cut back, 0 bases at V and 2 bases at J, with 9 bases in the middle. Germline V gene data show CDR1 as LGHNA and CDR2 as YNFKEQ. Here the CDR3 reads CASSQETFNTDTQYF. In DNA, the CDR3 is TGTGCCAGCAGCCAAGAGACTTTTAACACAGATACGCAGTATTTT.